Presented here are 16 T cell receptor beta chains from one specimen sequenced in a study of blood T cells in healthy people across ages. Sample-barcoded 5' priming and a J-beta primer mix drove a second PCR of about 6 to 12 cycles. TCRdb used MiXCR to reprocess the 5' RACE reads, holding one entry per CDR3 protein. The profile shows about 930,000 distinct CDR3 sequences, 25% to 35% of them singletons. The sample was also reused in another study, on T cells of mothers and their children.

Source material: blood. Every receptor here comes from a woman between 40 and 50 years old in good health.

The chain employs TRBV7-9 and TRBJ2-1; 8 nucleotides line up with TRBD2. After removal of 6 bases from V and 7 bases from J, the junction contained 5 bases not matched to a gene. This CDR3 is built from 13 residues. Germline V gene sequence: CDR1 SEHNR, CDR2 FQNEAQ (reference sequence). For the CDR3, the DNA is TGTGCCAGCAGGCCAGCGGGGGCTAATGAGCAGTTCTTC. This sequence encodes CASRPAGANEQFF.

Concerning this clonotype: A clone one base away is much larger, so this may be a read error. The chain has TRBV29-1 and TRBJ1-1; the D is unclear. The CDR3 covers 12 residues. The V and J ends lost 5 bases and 3 bases respectively, with 10 bases between them. CDR1 and CDR2 (germline): SQVTM, ANQGSEA. CDR3 amino acids: CSVIKWDTEAFF. For the CDR3, the DNA is TGCAGCGTTATAAAATGGGACACTGAAGCTTTCTTT.

The chain links TRBV12-3 or TRBV12-4 to TRBJ1-1; 9 bases agree with TRBD1. This CDR3 has 15 amino acids. The V gene end was trimmed by 6 bases and the J gene end by 5 bases; junction bases not matched to a gene: 10. CDR3 loop: CASRGQGAVDTEAFF. Here the CDR3 DNA reads TGTGCCAGCAGGGGACAGGGAGCGGTTGATACTGAAGCTTTCTTT.

This chain joins TRBV6-6 and TRBJ2-1, with 9 bases fitting TRBD1. Germline V CDR1 and CDR2: MNHNY, SVGAGI (reference sequence). This CDR3 has 15 amino acids. Germline trimming cut 2 bases from V and 7 bases from J; bases unmatched to any gene: 6. Here the CDR3 reads CASSYTGQGVNEQFF. For the CDR3, the DNA is TGTGCCAGCAGTTACACGGGACAGGGAGTTAATGAGCAGTTCTTC.

This clonotype was observed a handful of times. V is TRBV2 and J is TRBJ2-5; 12 nucleotides agree with TRBD2. Unmatched junction bases numbered 5, after V lost 4 bases and J lost 2 bases. The CDR3 is made up of 16 amino acids. Per the germline V gene, CDR1 is SNHLY and CDR2 is FYNNEI. This chain's CDR3 is CASSGPSGGAQETQYF. CDR3 coding DNA: TGTGCCAGCAGTGGACCTAGCGGGGGGGCTCAAGAGACCCAGTACTTC.

The genes are TRBV14 and TRBJ1-1; 7 bases are shared with TRBD1. V dropped 1 base and J dropped 5; count of bases not matched to a gene: 7. Germline values: CDR1 SGHDN, CDR2 FVKESK. This CDR3 has 15 residues. For the CDR3, the DNA is TGTGCCAGCAGCCAAGTCACAGGGGCTGGAACTGAAGCTTTCTTT. Translation: CASSQVTGAGTEAFF.

The gene calls are TRBV20-1 and TRBJ1-2, with no clear D. The V end was cut by 4 bases, the J end by 3 bases, with 6 bases between. Per the germline V gene, CDR1 is DFQATT and CDR2 is SNEGSKA (reference sequence). The CDR3 is 11 residues long. The CDR3 here is CSAILDYGYTF. The CDR3, as DNA: TGCAGTGCTATCCTGGACTATGGCTACACCTTC.

This clonotype was detected only a few times. Being one base from a much bigger clone, this may be a read error. The chain recombines TRBV7-3 with TRBJ2-1; D is unresolved. Germline CDR1 SGHTA, CDR2 FQGTGA. The CDR3 runs to 13 residues. CDR3 protein: CASSLMGLGERFF. The CDR3 bases are TGTGCCAGCAGCTTAATGGGGTTGGGTGAGCGGTTCTTC.

As to this clonotype: Just one base apart from a much larger clone, this may be a read error. V is TRBV20-1 and J is TRBJ2-5, with TRBD1 as a possible D gene (5 bases). Near its end, the DNA agrees better with TRBJ2-7, so the J call may be wrong. This CDR3 region has 11 residues. CDR1 and CDR2 from the germline V gene are DFQATT and SNEGSKA (reference sequence). This CDR3 is CSYRNPYEQYF. In DNA form, the CDR3 reads TGCAGCTACAGGAATCCCTACGAGCAGTACTTC.

Comments on this clonotype: Since a much larger clone is just one base distant, this may be a read error. The chain has TRBV10-3 and TRBJ2-3; D gene ambiguous. This CDR3 has 15 residues. In germline, CDR1 is ENHRY, CDR2 SYGVKD. Here the CDR3 reads CAIRESNWSTDTQYF. The CDR3 DNA reads TGTGCCATCAGGGAGTCGAATTGGAGCACAGATACGCAGTATTTT.

This clonotype has only a few counts. The chain has TRBV24-1 and TRBJ2-7, with no clear D. There are 12 residues in the CDR3. Trimming took off 0 bases at V and 7 bases at J, with 6 bases between the two ends. Germline V gene lookup returns CDR1 KGHDR and CDR2 SFDVKD. This chain's CDR3 is CATSDLFGEQYF. In DNA form, the CDR3 reads TGTGCCACCAGTGATTTGTTTGGAGAGCAGTACTTC.

This clonotype has only a few counts. The V and J genes are TRBV6-5 and TRBJ2-7; TRBD2 is a possible D gene (6 bases). The CDR3 runs 15 residues. With 0 bases removed from V and 0 bases from J, the gap between germline ends came to 9 bases. CDR1 is MNHEY and CDR2 is SVGAGI in the germline V gene. In DNA, the CDR3 is TGTGCCAGCAGTTACTCGACCGGGAGCTCCTACGAGCAGTACTTC. This encodes CASSYSTGSSYEQYF.

About this clonotype itself: This sequence may be a read error, since a much larger clone differs from it by one base. The DNA for the CDR3 is TGTGCCAGCAGTCACACAGAGGGGGGCCACACCTTC. It is translated as CASSHTEGGHTF. This rearrangement joins TRBV12-3 or TRBV12-4 to TRBJ1-2, with D maybe TRBD1 (6 bases). The CDR3 runs to 12 residues. V was pared by 5 bases and J by 12 bases, with 16 bases between.

This clonotype was seen only a few times. The J gene is TRBJ1-1, the V gene TRBV20-1, with 7 bases identical to TRBD1. Trimming at V came to 3 bases and at J to 5 bases, leaving 9 bases not matched to a gene. The CDR3 runs to 14 residues. Per germline, CDR1 DFQATT and CDR2 SNEGSKA (reference sequence). CDR3 nucleotide sequence: TGCAGTGCTAGCAACACAGGGGAGAATACTGAAGCTTTCTTT. Protein product: CSASNTGENTEAFF.

The chain recombines TRBV12-3 or TRBV12-4 with TRBJ2-5; perhaps TRBD2 as D (6 bases). V lost 8 bases and J lost 2, with 18 bases in between. The CDR3 extends over 15 amino acids. DNA of the CDR3: TGTGCCAGCTCGCACGGGACTCCCCCTCAAGAGACCCAGTACTTC. Translating gives CASSHGTPPQETQYF.

The chain uses TRBV7-9 and TRBJ1-4; D not certain. Trimming cost V 5 bases and J 7 bases, with 11 bases left between them. The germline V gene has CDR1 SEHNR and CDR2 FQNEAQ (reference sequence). The CDR3 is made up of 13 amino acids. The CDR3 here is CASSPTVGEKLFF. As DNA, the CDR3 is TGTGCCAGCAGCCCCACGGTCGGTGAAAAACTGTTTTTT.